The next 30 T cell receptor beta chains were all read from a single sample in a study of T cells in Graves' hyperthyroidism and ophthalmopathy. Amplified TCR beta CDR3 regions came from RNA transcripts. The primer set for the first-round RT-PCR of the TCR CDR3 was HTBI. TCRdb processed the multiplex PCR reads anew with MiXCR; each CDR3 protein has one entry. The sample has fewer than 800,000 distinct CDR3 sequences, about 17% seen once. Sequencing was performed on blood. Receptors were obtained from a man between 18 and 35 years old with Graves' hyperthyroidism.

This clonotype was found many times. The chain employs TRBV28 and TRBJ2-3; possibly TRBD2 for D (6 bases). The germline V gene encodes CDR1 MDHEN and CDR2 SYDVKM. V shed 3 bases and J shed 2 bases, with 12 bases lying between them. CDR3 length: 15 amino acids. CDR3 sequence reads: CASSLSSGHTDTQYF. CDR3 in DNA: TGTGCCAGCAGTTTGAGTAGCGGACACACAGATACGCAGTATTTT.

This clonotype was detected many times. V gene TRBV2 combines with J gene TRBJ2-3; no clear D. V was shortened by 8 bases and J by 10 bases, with 7 bases between the two germline ends. CDR3 length: 9 amino acids. CDR1 and CDR2 from the germline V gene are SNHLY and FYNNEI. CDR3 region: CASALPQYF. The CDR3 region has the DNA TGTGCCAGCGCATTGCCGCAGTATTTT.

This chain joins TRBV7-3 and TRBJ2-7; weak D call: TRBD2 (6 bases). Between the trimmed V and J ends, which lost 0 bases and 5 bases, there was a span of 14 bases. Germline assignment: CDR1 SGHTA and CDR2 FQGTGA. The CDR3 spans 15 residues. CDR3 in amino acids: CASSLTGEVSDEQYF. The CDR3 DNA sequence: TGTGCCAGCAGCTTAACGGGGGAGGTTTCCGACGAGCAGTACTTC.

This clonotype was seen a few times. This chain connects TRBV27 to TRBJ2-1; TRBD1 matches 7 bases. The germline V gene has CDR1 MNHEY and CDR2 SMNVEV (reference sequence). The ends lost 6 bases at V and 8 bases at J; junction bases unmatched: 19. CDR3 length: 17 residues. CDR3 sequence reads: CASRERQGRPGIYEQFF. The CDR3 DNA sequence: TGTGCCAGCAGAGAGAGACAGGGCCGGCCCGGGATCTATGAGCAGTTCTTC.

This clonotype was seen a few times. V gene TRBV29-1 combines with J gene TRBJ2-7; 9 nucleotides agree with TRBD2. The V gene's germline CDR1 is SQVTM and CDR2 ANQGSEA. CDR3 length: 14 amino acids. Germline trimming cut 4 bases from V and 4 bases from J; bases unmatched to any gene: 8. DNA for the CDR3: TGCAGCGTTGTTTCCAGCGGGAGGCTGTACGAGCAGTACTTC. Translation: CSVVSSGRLYEQYF.

In this sample, this clonotype turned up many times. This chain links TRBV18 with TRBJ2-4; 8 bases agree with TRBD1. J was trimmed by 8 bases and V by 1 base; bases with no gene match: 10. Germline values: CDR1 KGHSH, CDR2 LQKENI. CDR3 length: 16 amino acids. CDR3 sequence: CASSPQPMGRGHIQYF. CDR3 DNA sequence: TGTGCCAGCTCACCACAACCGATGGGCAGGGGGCACATTCAGTACTTC.

This clonotype appeared many times. V usage is TRBV28 and J usage is TRBJ1-1; a possible D gene is TRBD1 (5 bases). V gave up 5 bases and J gave up 0 bases, with 22 bases separating them. This CDR3 contains 18 residues. Germline V gives CDR1 MDHEN, CDR2 SYDVKM. CDR3 nucleotides: TGTGCCAGCAGTACCTCGGGTCCCGGGACTTTTATGAACACTGAAGCTTTCTTT. It is translated as CASSTSGPGTFMNTEAFF.

This clonotype showed up many times. V is TRBV7-9 and J is TRBJ2-1, with 7 bases that match TRBD2. With V trimmed by 4 bases and J by 9 bases, 18 bases remained unmatched. This CDR3 contains 17 residues. Germline V gives CDR1 SEHNR, CDR2 FQNEAQ (reference sequence). The DNA of the CDR3 is TGTGCCAGCAGCTCTACAGCTCTAGCGGCTCGGTTGGGTGAGCAGTTCTTC. This translates into CASSSTALAARLGEQFF.

This clonotype turned up a few times. This rearrangement joins TRBV6-6 to TRBJ2-5, with 10 bases fitting TRBD1. V dropped 0 bases and J dropped 3; count of bases not matched to a gene: 1. Per germline, CDR1 MNHNY and CDR2 SVGAGI (reference sequence). CDR3 length: 15 amino acids. CDR3 loop: CASSYSTGGEETQYF. In DNA, the CDR3 is TGTGCCAGCAGTTACTCGACAGGGGGCGAAGAGACCCAGTACTTC.

The chain joins TRBV12-3 or TRBV12-4 to TRBJ2-7; the D is unclear. The V and J ends lost 3 bases and 2 bases respectively, with 8 bases between them. The CDR3 covers 13 residues. CDR3 in amino acids: CASSFSSPYEQYF. In DNA, the CDR3 is TGTGCCAGCAGTTTTAGCAGCCCCTACGAGCAGTACTTC.

V is TRBV11-3 and J is TRBJ1-6; no clear D gene. V gave up 1 base and J gave up 1 base, with 8 bases separating them. From germline, CDR1 is SGHNT and CDR2 YENEEA. The CDR3 length is 16 residues. CDR3 bases: TGTGCCAGCAGCTTAGGGGTTGGGTCCTATAATTCACCCCTCCACTTT. Its protein is CASSLGVGSYNSPLHF.

There are a few counts of this clonotype. V and J are TRBV5-1 and TRBJ2-7, with 8 bases identical to TRBD1. Looked up from germline, CDR1 is SGHRS and CDR2 is YFSETQ. With V trimmed by 2 bases and J by 3 bases, 4 bases remained unmatched. The CDR3 contains 14 residues. DNA for the CDR3: TGCGCCAGCAGCTTCCGGGACAGGAACTACGAGCAGTACTTC. Translation gives CASSFRDRNYEQYF.

This clonotype was recorded a few times. CDR3 loop: CASSAIADTQYF. Here the CDR3 DNA reads TGTGCCAGCAGCGCTATCGCAGATACGCAGTATTTT. This rearrangement joins TRBV27 to TRBJ2-3; D is unclear. Germline V lookup: CDR1 MNHEY, CDR2 SMNVEV (reference sequence). The CDR3 sequence is 12 residues long. Trimming pared 6 bases from V and 4 bases from J, leaving 8 bases between.

For the CDR3, the DNA is TGTGCCAGCAAGGACAGGGAGGTGTGGTCCTACAATGAGCAGTTCTTC. Its translation: CASKDREVWSYNEQFF. J is TRBJ2-1 and V is TRBV6-1; 8 nucleotides match TRBD1. The J segment lost 1 base and the V segment lost 7 bases, leaving 9 bases of the junction unmatched. CDR1 MNHNS and CDR2 SASEGT come from the germline V gene. This CDR3 comprises 16 residues.

The V call is TRBV13, the J call TRBJ2-5; the D is unclear. The CDR3 spans 13 residues. Germline V gives CDR1 PRHDT, CDR2 FYEKMQ (reference sequence). Trimming pared 1 base from V and 5 bases from J, leaving 8 bases between. CDR3 in amino acids: CASSLERKETQYF. The CDR3 DNA follows: TGTGCCAGCAGCTTAGAAAGAAAGGAGACCCAGTACTTC.

This clonotype was counted ten times or more. CDR3 loop: CASSPGTAYSNQPQHF. The DNA of the CDR3 is TGTGCCAGCAGTCCCGGGACAGCCTATAGCAATCAGCCCCAGCATTTT. The chain couples TRBV28 to TRBJ1-5; 7 bases line up with TRBD1. Germline V gene sequence: CDR1 MDHEN, CDR2 SYDVKM. This CDR3 comprises 16 residues. V lost 5 bases and J lost 0; bases outside the gene matches: 7. The whole variable domain, filled in from reference TRBV28 and TRBJ1-5, reads DVKVTQSSRYLVKRTGEKVFLECVQDMDHENMFWYRQDPGLGLRLIYFSYDVKMKEKGDIPEGYSVSREKKERFSLILESASTNQTSMYLCASSPGTAYSNQPQHFGDGTRLSIL.

V gene TRBV10-3 combines with J gene TRBJ1-4; D unresolved. The CDR3 contains 11 residues. Germline V gene lookup returns CDR1 ENHRY and CDR2 SYGVKD. V was shortened by 3 bases and J by 8 bases, with 4 bases between the two germline ends. The CDR3 reads CAISDEEKLFF. CDR3 nucleotides: TGTGCCATCAGTGATGAGGAAAAACTGTTTTTT.

This clonotype was recorded many times. The chain joins TRBV7-3 to TRBJ1-1; 8 nucleotides agree with TRBD1. The ends lost 0 bases at V and 1 base at J; junction bases unmatched: 1. This CDR3 is 15 amino acids long. The germline V gene encodes CDR1 SGHTA and CDR2 FQGTGA. The CDR3 DNA is TGTGCCAGCAGCTTAACCGGACAGGGGAACACTGAAGCTTTCTTT. As protein: CASSLTGQGNTEAFF. The full variable domain, with the rest looked up from reference TRBV7-3 and TRBJ1-1, is GAGVSQTPSNKVTEKGKYVELRCDPISGHTALYWYRQSLGQGPEFLIYFQGTGAADDSGLPNDRFFAVRPEGSVSTLKIQRTERGDSAVYLCASSLTGQGNTEAFFGQGTRLTVV.

The chain has TRBV19 and TRBJ1-4; no clear D gene. Germline V gives CDR1 LNHDA, CDR2 SQIVND (reference sequence). This CDR3 spans 14 amino acids. V was trimmed by 3 bases and J by 7 bases, leaving 12 bases between them. This CDR3 reads CASSMPLKGEKLFF. For the CDR3, the DNA is TGTGCCAGTAGTATGCCTCTAAAGGGTGAAAAACTGTTTTTT.

This clonotype was counted at least ten times. This chain connects TRBV18 to TRBJ2-7; D gene ambiguous. Per germline, CDR1 KGHSH and CDR2 LQKENI. This CDR3 spans 15 amino acids. Trimming left V 2 bases short and J 3 bases short, with 14 bases between. The DNA of the CDR3 is TGTGCCAGCTCACCAGGAGTGGGTCCGGTCTACGAGCAGTACTTC. Its protein is CASSPGVGPVYEQYF.

This clonotype was seen a few times. The rearrangement links TRBV6-2 or TRBV6-3 to TRBJ2-1; maybe TRBD2 (6 bases). Trimming took 2 bases from V and 1 from J, leaving 15 bases between them. CDR1 MNHEY and CDR2 SVGEGT come from the germline V gene. The CDR3 covers 17 residues. CDR3 bases: TGTGCCAGCAGTTACCTGTGGCCCGGGGGATCCTACAATGAGCAGTTCTTC. Its protein product is CASSYLWPGGSYNEQFF.

On this clonotype: A much larger clone is a single base away; this may be a read error. V gene TRBV27 combines with J gene TRBJ2-5; D remains unclear. The germline V gene has CDR1 MNHEY and CDR2 SMNVEV (reference sequence). The CDR3 sequence is 13 residues long. V gave up 5 bases and J gave up 4 bases, with 11 bases separating them. DNA for the CDR3: TGTGCCAGCAGTCGGTCCTACTCAGAGACCCAGTACTTC. It yields the protein CASSRSYSETQYF.

V gene TRBV20-1 combines with J gene TRBJ1-5, with a possible D match to TRBD1 (5 bases). Trimming took off 2 bases at V and 0 bases at J, with 17 bases between the two ends. CDR1 is DFQATT, CDR2 SNEGSKA, per germline (reference sequence). This CDR3 contains 17 residues. The DNA of the CDR3 is TGCAGTGCTAGACGATTTGGGGGTCCATATAGCAATCAGCCCCAGCATTTT. This sequence encodes CSARRFGGPYSNQPQHF.

The rearrangement joins TRBV29-1 to TRBJ1-2, with 7 bases aligning to TRBD1. After removal of 4 bases from V and 5 bases from J, the junction contained 13 bases not matched to a gene. This CDR3 is built from 15 residues. Germline-derived CDR1 and CDR2 are SQVTM and ANQGSEA. DNA of the CDR3: TGCAGCGTTGGTAAACTTAGACAGGGCGGATATGGCTACACCTTC. Translation gives CSVGKLRQGGYGYTF.

This clonotype was seen a few times. The chain uses TRBV20-1 and TRBJ2-2, with 10 bases aligning to TRBD2. The CDR3 runs to 14 residues. V lost 3 bases and J lost 7; bases outside the gene matches: 5. Germline V lookup: CDR1 DFQATT, CDR2 SNEGSKA (reference sequence). CDR3 sequence: CSASLAGVGGELFF. The CDR3 region has the DNA TGCAGTGCTAGTCTAGCGGGAGTGGGCGGGGAGCTGTTTTTT.

The chain carries TRBV9 and TRBJ2-7; 9 bases are a match to TRBD2. V was clipped by 4 bases and J by 7 bases; unmatched bases: 12. The germline V gene encodes CDR1 SGDLS and CDR2 YYNGEE. This CDR3 is 15 amino acids long. The CDR3 bases are TGTGCCAGCAGCTCCACGGAAGCGGGAGGTCGGGAGCAGTACTTC. Protein: CASSSTEAGGREQYF.

The genes are TRBV20-1 and TRBJ2-1; 8 nucleotides align to TRBD2. Germline loops: CDR1 DFQATT, CDR2 SNEGSKA (reference sequence). There are 17 residues in the CDR3. V dropped 3 bases and J dropped 1; count of bases not matched to a gene: 11. CDR3 nucleotides: TGCAGTGCTAGCACTAGCGGAGGTCGGAGATCCTACAATGAGCAGTTCTTC. Its protein product is CSASTSGGRRSYNEQFF.

This clonotype was counted many times. CDR3 coding DNA: TGTGCCAGCAGTTTACTGGGAATTGGGGGAACTAATGAAAAACTGTTTTTT. Translated, it gives CASSLLGIGGTNEKLFF. This chain links TRBV28 with TRBJ1-4; perhaps TRBD1 as D (5 bases). Trimming stripped 2 bases from V and 1 base from J, with 14 bases between. There are 17 residues in the CDR3. Germline assignment: CDR1 MDHEN and CDR2 SYDVKM.

The chain recombines TRBV9 with TRBJ2-1; maybe TRBD2 (5 bases). Per the germline V gene, CDR1 is SGDLS and CDR2 is YYNGEE. Trimming took 3 bases from V and 2 from J, leaving 9 bases between them. CDR3 length: 14 residues. The CDR3 bases are TGTGCCAGCAGCGAAAGCGGTACCTACAATGAGCAGTTCTTC. It yields the protein CASSESGTYNEQFF.

The chain employs TRBV20-1 and TRBJ2-7, with 9 bases that match TRBD1. Looked up from germline, CDR1 is DFQATT and CDR2 is SNEGSKA (reference sequence). The J segment lost 7 bases and the V segment lost 6 bases, leaving 10 bases of the junction unmatched. The CDR3 is 13 amino acids. The chain's CDR3 is CSALDRGGREQYF. In DNA form, the CDR3 reads TGCAGTGCCCTCGACAGGGGGGGTAGGGAGCAGTACTTC.